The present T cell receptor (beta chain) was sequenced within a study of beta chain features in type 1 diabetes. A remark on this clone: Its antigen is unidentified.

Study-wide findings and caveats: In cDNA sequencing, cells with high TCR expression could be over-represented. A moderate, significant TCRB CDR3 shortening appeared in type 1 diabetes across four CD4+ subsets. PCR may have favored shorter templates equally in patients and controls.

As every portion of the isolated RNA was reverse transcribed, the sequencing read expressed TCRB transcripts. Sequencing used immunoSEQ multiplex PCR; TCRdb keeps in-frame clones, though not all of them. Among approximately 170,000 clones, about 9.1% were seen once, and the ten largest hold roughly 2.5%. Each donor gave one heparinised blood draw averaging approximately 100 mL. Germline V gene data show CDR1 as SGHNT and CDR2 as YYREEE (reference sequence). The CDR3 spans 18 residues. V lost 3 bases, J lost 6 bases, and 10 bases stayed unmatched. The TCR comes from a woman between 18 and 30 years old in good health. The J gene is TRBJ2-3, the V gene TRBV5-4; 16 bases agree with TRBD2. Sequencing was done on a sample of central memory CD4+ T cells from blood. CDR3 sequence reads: CASSYRPGTSGGADTQYF. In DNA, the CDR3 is TGTGCCAGCAGCTACCGACCCGGGACTAGCGGGGGGGCCGATACGCAGTATTTT. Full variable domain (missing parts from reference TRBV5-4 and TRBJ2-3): ETGVTQSPTHLIKTRGQQVTLRCSSQSGHNTVSWYQQALGQGPQFIFQYYREEENGRGNFPPRFSGLQFPNYSSELNVNALELDDSALYLCASSYRPGTSGGADTQYFGPGTRLTVL.